The 28 T cell receptor beta chains listed next were all sequenced from one sample in a study of human T cells and chemical hapten exposure (dated by TCRdb to about 2021). The library was produced with RACE. Sequencing used a NextSeq 500. TCRdb applied fastp at Q25 and MiXCR to the public reads, then kept only in-frame beta chains. Each entry merges the rows of one CDR3 protein and shows their most common DNA and genes. The sample contains about 120,000 distinct CDR3 sequences, roughly 15% of them found a single time. The ten biggest clones cover 0.8% to 1% of the sample. Reading the label with the study, this specimen's time point is: patch test 1, 2 weeks after DPC sensitization. The sample's treatment or condition, from its label and the paper: therapeutic diphenylcyclopropenone sensitization with weekly scalp DPC. The specimen comprised whole blood, sampled in connection with sensitization to the hapten diphenylcyclopropenone (DPC). The receptors here all came from a man aged 18 to 30 with alopecia areata. Some clones in this sample may be carry-over from other donors' samples.

V usage is TRBV4-3 and J usage is TRBJ2-7; 10 positions match TRBD2. In germline, CDR1 is LGHNA, CDR2 YSLEER. J gave up 2 bases and V 1 base, and 2 bases lay outside the gene matches. CDR3 length: 15 amino acids. The CDR3 DNA reads as TGCGCCAGCAGCCAAGGGACTAGCGGAACCTACGAGCAGTACTTC. Protein product: CASSQGTSGTYEQYF.

The chain recombines TRBV3-1 with TRBJ2-2; D might be TRBD1 (5 bases). This CDR3 has 13 amino acids. V dropped 7 bases and J dropped 7 bases, with 13 bases sitting between them. Germline V gene lookup returns CDR1 LGHDT and CDR2 YNNKEL (reference sequence). CDR3 nucleotides: TGTGCCAGCAACCAGGGTAGATACGGGGAGCTGTTTTTT. Protein: CASNQGRYGELFF.

This clonotype was counted at least ten times. The gene calls are TRBV6-2 or TRBV6-3 and TRBJ1-5; TRBD1 is a possible D gene (5 bases). Looked up from germline, CDR1 is MNHEY and CDR2 is SVGEGT. The CDR3 consists of 15 residues. V dropped 6 bases and J dropped 1 base, with 13 bases sitting between them. The CDR3 DNA reads as TGTGCCAGCAGGAAAGGGGAGGGAAGCAATCAGCCCCAGCATTTT. Protein product: CASRKGEGSNQPQHF.

The gene calls are TRBV18 and TRBJ1-1; D call uncertain. Germline V gives CDR1 KGHSH, CDR2 LQKENI. V dropped 5 bases and J dropped 8 bases, with 9 bases sitting between them. The CDR3 is 11 residues long. This chain's CDR3 is CASSTDEEAFF. The CDR3 DNA is TGTGCCAGCTCAACAGATGAAGAAGCTTTCTTT.

This clonotype was seen a handful of times. The chain is built from TRBV11-2 and TRBJ1-1; no clear D. V was clipped by 2 bases and J by 8 bases, with 6 bases between them. Germline CDR1 and CDR2: SGHAT and FQNNGV. The CDR3 loop spans 11 amino acids. The CDR3 loop reads CASSLMQEAFF. The CDR3 DNA reads as TGTGCCAGCAGCTTAATGCAGGAAGCTTTCTTT. The variable domain in full, with the rest retrieved from reference TRBV11-2 and TRBJ1-1, is EAGVAQSPRYKIIEKRQSVAFWCNPISGHATLYWYQQILGQGPKLLIQFQNNGVVDDSQLPKDRFSAERLKGVDSTLKIQPAKLEDSAVYLCASSLMQEAFFGQGTRLTVV.

In this sample, this clonotype turned up a few times. CDR3 in DNA: TGCAGTGCTAGGAGGGTGAACACTGAAGCTTTCTTT. It codes for CSARRVNTEAFF. This sequence joins TRBV20-1 and TRBJ1-1; no reliable D call. Trimming shortened V by 3 bases and J by 0 bases, and 5 bases separated the two germline ends. Germline CDR1 DFQATT, CDR2 SNEGSKA (reference sequence). The CDR3 sequence is 12 residues long.

This clonotype was counted many times. V gene TRBV4-3 combines with J gene TRBJ1-2, with 8 positions matching TRBD1. This CDR3 is 15 amino acids long. CDR1 and CDR2 (germline): LGHNA, YSLEER. Trimming took 0 bases from V and 8 from J; bases not matched to a gene: 8. The CDR3 is CASSQDLWTGSGYTF. CDR3 sequence (DNA): TGCGCCAGCAGCCAAGATTTGTGGACAGGGTCGGGCTACACCTTC.

The chain has TRBV6-2 or TRBV6-3 and TRBJ1-1; D gene uncertain. This CDR3 is 12 amino acids long. Deletions cut 6 bases from V and 7 bases from J, with 12 bases between. In germline, CDR1 is MNHEY, CDR2 SVGEGT. CDR3 coding DNA: TGTGCCAGCAGGGAAAGTCTTTTTGAAGCTTTCTTT. Translated, it gives CASRESLFEAFF.

The chain links TRBV4-1 to TRBJ2-1, with 9 bases aligning to TRBD1. Germline CDR1 reads MGHRA; CDR2 reads YSYEKL. V was pared by 2 bases and J by 6 bases, with 8 bases of the junction left unmatched. The CDR3 contains 16 residues. The CDR3 reads CASSQLGQGGGNEQFF. The CDR3, as DNA: TGCGCCAGCAGCCAATTGGGACAGGGTGGGGGCAATGAGCAGTTCTTC.

CDR3 residues: CSVLEQGGGYGYTF. The CDR3 DNA sequence: TGCAGCGTCTTAGAGCAAGGGGGCGGCTATGGCTACACCTTC. The chain recombines TRBV29-1 with TRBJ1-2; 7 bases are a match to TRBD1. CDR1 and CDR2 from the germline V gene are SQVTM and ANQGSEA. V shed 6 bases, J shed 4 bases, and the junction held 11 bases outside the gene matches. This CDR3 has 14 amino acids.

This clonotype was detected a few times. V is TRBV5-1 and J is TRBJ1-5; D unclear. The CDR3 has 15 amino acids. The V gene's germline CDR1 is SGHRS and CDR2 YFSETQ. V lost 3 bases and J lost 7, with 17 bases in between. CDR3 sequence: CASSSGGVRGQPQHF. CDR3 nucleotide sequence: TGCGCCAGCAGCTCGGGCGGGGTGAGAGGCCAGCCCCAGCATTTT.

About this clonotype itself: A much more abundant neighbour one base away suggests this may be a read error. The CDR3 bases are TGTGCCAGCAGCCCATACAGCAACACTGAATCTTTCTTT. Translation gives CASSPYSNTESFF. This rearrangement joins TRBV7-3 to TRBJ1-1; D gene unclear. This CDR3 contains 13 residues. Germline CDR1 SGHTA, CDR2 FQGTGA.

The sample holds a few counts of this clonotype. The gene calls are TRBV7-9 and TRBJ1-2; possibly TRBD1 for D (5 bases). Germline V CDR1 and CDR2: SEHNR, FQNEAQ (reference sequence). The germline V and J ends were trimmed by 8 bases and 4 bases, with 17 bases remaining between them. The CDR3 spans 14 residues. The CDR3 loop reads CASSGAGAFYGYTF. The CDR3 region has the DNA TGTGCCAGCTCCGGGGCAGGCGCCTTCTATGGCTACACCTTC.

This clonotype was recorded many times. The chain uses TRBV6-4 and TRBJ2-1; TRBD2 agrees at 8 bases. The CDR3 consists of 14 residues. The trim removed 4 bases at V and 2 bases at J, leaving 1 base unmatched. The germline V gene encodes CDR1 MRHNA and CDR2 SNTAGT. CDR3 sequence: CASSVGGAYNEQFF. The CDR3, as DNA: TGTGCCAGCAGTGTCGGGGGGGCCTACAATGAGCAGTTCTTC.

The rearrangement uses TRBV4-3 and TRBJ2-3; the D is unclear. V was trimmed by 1 base and J by 5 bases, leaving 7 bases between them. Germline V gives CDR1 LGHNA, CDR2 YSLEER. The CDR3 loop spans 13 amino acids. The CDR3 nucleotides are TGCGCCAGCAGCCAAGCGCCGGGAGATACGCAGTATTTT. It is translated as CASSQAPGDTQYF.

This clonotype was picked up one time. This chain joins TRBV24-1 and TRBJ1-5; D gene ambiguous. The CDR3 runs to 14 residues. Per germline, CDR1 KGHDR and CDR2 SFDVKD. V was shortened by 7 bases and J by 0 bases, with 9 bases between the two germline ends. DNA of the CDR3: TGTGCCACCAGCCAGGACCGTAGCAATCAGCCCCAGCATTTT. It encodes CATSQDRSNQPQHF.

The V and J genes are TRBV11-2 and TRBJ2-5, with D perhaps given as TRBD1 or TRBD2 (5 bases each). The CDR3 runs to 15 residues. Trimming stripped 2 bases from V and 1 base from J, with 11 bases between. Germline-derived CDR1 and CDR2 are SGHAT and FQNNGV. In nucleotides, the CDR3 is TGTGCCAGCAGCTTAACGAGGGGCAGCCAAGAGACCCAGTACTTC. It codes for CASSLTRGSQETQYF. The whole variable domain, remainder taken from reference TRBV11-2 and TRBJ2-5, is EAGVAQSPRYKIIEKRQSVAFWCNPISGHATLYWYQQILGQGPKLLIQFQNNGVVDDSQLPKDRFSAERLKGVDSTLKIQPAKLEDSAVYLCASSLTRGSQETQYFGPGTRLLVL.

The rearrangement uses TRBV11-2 and TRBJ1-1; tentative D call: TRBD1 (6 bases). The CDR3 is 17 amino acids. Germline lookup yields CDR1 SGHAT and CDR2 FQNNGV. V dropped 0 bases and J dropped 0 bases, with 14 bases sitting between them. This CDR3 is CASSLDGAGVLNTEAFF. The CDR3 DNA follows: TGTGCCAGCAGCTTAGATGGGGCAGGGGTCCTGAACACTGAAGCTTTCTTT.

The rearrangement uses TRBV4-1 and TRBJ2-3, with D hard to call. Germline V gene lookup returns CDR1 MGHRA and CDR2 YSYEKL. The CDR3 spans 15 residues. V was cut by 6 bases and J by 5 bases, with 18 bases left in between. The CDR3 reads CASSRNSGTGDTQYF. Here the CDR3 DNA reads TGCGCCAGCAGTCGAAATTCCGGAACCGGAGATACGCAGTATTTT.

The V call is TRBV5-1, the J call TRBJ2-7; 8 bases line up with TRBD2. The J segment lost 3 bases and the V segment lost 0 bases, leaving 5 bases of the junction unmatched. The V gene's germline CDR1 is SGHRS and CDR2 YFSETQ. This CDR3 region has 15 residues. CDR3 sequence reads: CASSLAAGVLYEQYF. The CDR3, as DNA: TGCGCCAGCAGCTTGGCAGCGGGGGTACTCTACGAGCAGTACTTC.

The chain couples TRBV11-2 to TRBJ1-1; D gene ambiguous. V was pared by 4 bases and J by 8 bases, with 8 bases between. The germline V gene encodes CDR1 SGHAT and CDR2 FQNNGV. CDR3 length equals 11 residues. As DNA, the CDR3 is TGTGCCAGCAGCTCCGGACCAGAAGCTTTCTTT. It is translated as CASSSGPEAFF.

V and J are TRBV4-1 and TRBJ1-1; perhaps TRBD1 as D (5 bases). CDR1 and CDR2 from the germline V gene are MGHRA and YSYEKL. This CDR3 has 17 amino acids. Trimming cost V 3 bases and J 4 bases, with 21 bases left between them. CDR3 sequence (DNA): TGCGCCAGCAGCCAGGGGGGGTTCAAACATTATGGCACTGAAGCTTTCTTT. Amino acid sequence: CASSQGGFKHYGTEAFF.

There are a few counts of this clonotype. The chain couples TRBV19 to TRBJ1-2; D perhaps matches TRBD1 (5 bases). Germline CDR1 reads LNHDA; CDR2 reads SQIVND (reference sequence). This CDR3 is 15 amino acids long. Trimming pared 5 bases from V and 4 bases from J, leaving 17 bases between. CDR3 coding DNA: TGTGCCAGTAGTCCTTCCCCGGGGCAGATCTATGGCTACACCTTC. This sequence encodes CASSPSPGQIYGYTF.

This clonotype showed up just a few times. J is TRBJ2-2 and V is TRBV9; weak D call: TRBD1 (6 bases). Germline V gives CDR1 SGDLS, CDR2 YYNGEE. Deletions cut 6 bases from V and 6 bases from J, with 18 bases between. The CDR3 totals 15 residues. CDR3 bases: TGTGCCAGCAACAAACCCGAGGGGGACGCCGGGGAGCTGTTTTTT. The encoded protein is CASNKPEGDAGELFF.

This rearrangement joins TRBV7-2 to TRBJ2-1, with D possibly matching TRBD1 (5 bases). This CDR3 region has 11 residues. Germline V gene lookup returns CDR1 SGHTA and CDR2 FQGNSA. V was pared by 5 bases and J by 13 bases, with 12 bases between. This chain's CDR3 is CASSTWGPQFF. The CDR3 nucleotides read TGTGCCAGCAGCACATGGGGCCCTCAGTTCTTC.

The sample holds a few counts of this clonotype. The chain joins TRBV6-1 to TRBJ1-2; D gene uncertain. Trimming left V 5 bases short and J 2 bases short, with 9 bases between. Germline values: CDR1 MNHNS, CDR2 SASEGT. The CDR3 is 13 amino acids. The CDR3 DNA follows: TGTGCCAGCAGTCAGACCGAGAACTATGGCTACACCTTC. Its translation: CASSQTENYGYTF.

This clonotype was recorded a few times. The chain has TRBV20-1 and TRBJ1-1; 10 bases are a match to TRBD1. The CDR3 extends over 17 amino acids. The germline V gene has CDR1 DFQATT and CDR2 SNEGSKA (reference sequence). The junction had 9 bases not matched to a gene; V was cut back by 0 bases and J by 2 bases. CDR3 bases: TGCAGTGCTAGAGATTTTAGACAGGGGGCTAACAACACTGAAGCTTTCTTT. It translates to CSARDFRQGANNTEAFF.

This clonotype was seen a few times. V is TRBV12-5 and J is TRBJ1-1; no clear D. The germline V and J ends were trimmed by 3 bases and 4 bases, with 3 bases remaining between them. CDR3 size: 11 residues. Germline lookup yields CDR1 LGHNT and CDR2 FRNRAP. The CDR3, as DNA: TGTGCTAGTGGTTTAGGCACTGAAGCTTTCTTT. This encodes CASGLGTEAFF.